These T cell receptor beta chains were read from a single sample in a study of T cells in pancreatic ductal adenocarcinoma. Produced via immunoSEQ multiplex PCR; TCRdb's table is partial and in-frame only. The table records around 100,000 clones, about 95% of them present only once. The sequencing sample was made of PBMCs. Every receptor here comes from a human donor with pancreatic ductal adenocarcinoma. Both conserved end residues are part of each CDR3. The order of the fields is V gene, CDR3 length, J gene, D gene, clone size, CDR3 protein, CDR3 DNA. A D gene is named only where the DNA matches it firmly. Not all rows give a size; the values are once, few, many and, for expanded clones, a class.

V: TRBV4-1
length: 21
J: TRBJ2-2
D: TRBD2
size: NA
CDR3: CASSQDRIVSSGSGNTGELFF
DNA: TGCGCCAGCAGCCAAGATCGTATAGTATCTAGCGGGAGTGGGAACACCGGGGAGCTGTTTTTT

V: TRBV7-8
length: 13
J: TRBJ2-5
D: NA
size: NA
CDR3: CASSLVDKETQYF
DNA: TGTGCCAGCAGCTTAGTAGACAAGGAGACCCAGTACTTC

V: TRBV6-4
length: 16
J: TRBJ2-1
D: NA
size: NA
CDR3: CASSREDSHPYNEQFF
DNA: TGTGCCAGCAGTCGAGAGGATAGTCACCCCTACAATGAGCAGTTCTTC

V: TRBV19
length: 15
J: TRBJ1-4
D: NA
size: once
CDR3: CASNVDSATNEKLFF
DNA: TGTGCCAGTAACGTGGACAGTGCAACTAATGAAAAACTGTTTTTT

V: TRBV7-3
length: 17
J: TRBJ2-2
D: TRBD1
size: NA
CDR3: CASSTGGQGANTGELFF
DNA: TGTGCCAGCAGCACTGGGGGACAGGGGGCGAACACCGGGGAGCTGTTTTTT

V: TRBV4-1
length: 15
J: TRBJ2-7
D: TRBD2
size: NA
CDR3: CASSPRGSGSGEQYF
DNA: TGCGCCAGCAGCCCCCGCGGGAGCGGGAGTGGAGAGCAGTACTTC

V: TRBV15
length: 18
J: TRBJ2-7
D: TRBD2
size: NA
CDR3: CATSRDLRGLGTFYEQYF
DNA: TGTGCCACCAGCAGAGATCTTCGGGGACTAGGGACCTTCTACGAGCAGTACTTC

V: TRBV27
length: 14
J: TRBJ2-7
D: TRBD1
size: NA
CDR3: CASSRGQSGYEQYF
DNA: TGTGCCAGCAGTCGGGGACAGTCCGGCTACGAGCAGTACTTC

V: TRBV10-3
length: 14
J: TRBJ2-7
D: TRBD2
size: NA
CDR3: CAINEGAGNYEQYF
DNA: TGTGCCATCAACGAGGGAGCGGGAAATTACGAGCAGTACTTC

V: TRBV5-4
length: 17
J: TRBJ2-3
D: NA
size: NA
CDR3: CASSGAYLASSTDTQYF
DNA: TGTGCCAGCAGCGGGGCCTATCTAGCGTCTAGCACAGATACGCAGTATTTT

V: TRBV11-2
length: 13
J: TRBJ1-5
D: TRBD1
size: once
CDR3: CASSPDRDQPQHF
DNA: TGTGCCAGCAGCCCAGACAGGGACCAGCCCCAGCATTTT

V: TRBV6-6
length: 14
J: TRBJ2-7
D: TRBD1
size: NA
CDR3: CASSLGQGVYEQYF
DNA: TGTGCCAGCAGTTTGGGACAGGGTGTCTACGAGCAGTACTTC

V: TRBV2
length: 14
J: TRBJ2-3
D: NA
size: once
CDR3: CATKLAWDTDTQYF
DNA: TGTGCCACCAAACTAGCTTGGGACACAGATACGCAGTATTTT

V: TRBV4-2
length: 16
J: TRBJ2-7
D: NA
size: NA
CDR3: CASSQDGAGPVYEQYF
DNA: TGTGCCAGCAGCCAAGATGGGGCGGGGCCCGTTTACGAGCAGTACTTC

V: TRBV7-2
length: 13
J: TRBJ2-5
D: NA
size: NA
CDR3: CASSPQFIETQYF
DNA: TGTGCCAGCAGCCCGCAGTTTATCGAGACCCAGTACTTC

V: TRBV10-2
length: 13
J: TRBJ1-2
D: TRBD1
size: NA
CDR3: CASSDYRGSGYTF
DNA: TGCGCCAGCAGTGATTACAGGGGTAGTGGCTACACCTTC

V: TRBV7-9
length: 14
J: TRBJ2-3
D: NA
size: NA
CDR3: CASSSMEVTDTQYF
DNA: TGTGCCAGCAGCTCTATGGAGGTCACAGATACGCAGTATTTT

V: TRBV9
length: 15
J: TRBJ2-7
D: NA
size: once
CDR3: CASSVGGALTYEQYF
DNA: TGTGCCAGCAGCGTAGGCGGCGCACTAACCTACGAGCAGTACTTC

V: TRBV19
length: 17
J: TRBJ2-7
D: TRBD1
size: NA
CDR3: CASSINWDRASSYEQYF
DNA: TGTGCCAGTAGTATAAATTGGGACAGGGCCTCCTCCTACGAGCAGTACTTC

V: TRBV29-1
length: 16
J: TRBJ2-1
D: TRBD2
size: NA
CDR3: CSVESPREGSYNEQFF
DNA: TGCAGCGTTGAAAGCCCGCGGGAGGGCTCCTACAATGAGCAGTTCTTC

V: TRBV7-6
length: 13
J: TRBJ2-5
D: TRBD2
size: NA
CDR3: CASSSAGGETQYF
DNA: TGTGCTAGCAGCTCCGCGGGGGGAGAGACCCAGTACTTC

V: TRBV7-8
length: 11
J: TRBJ2-1
D: NA
size: few
CDR3: CASSLVGGLFF
DNA: TGTGCCAGCAGCTTAGTCGGGGGGCTATTCTTC

V: TRBV9
length: 15
J: TRBJ2-2
D: TRBD2
size: once
CDR3: CASSALADHTGELFF
DNA: TGTGCCAGCAGTGCCCTAGCGGACCACACCGGGGAGCTGTTTTTT

V: TRBV25-1
length: 15
J: TRBJ2-5
D: TRBD2
size: NA
CDR3: CASSESGGPRETQYF
DNA: TGTGCCAGCAGTGAATCGGGAGGGCCGCGGGAGACCCAGTACTTC

V: TRBV6-5
length: 15
J: TRBJ2-2
D: NA
size: once
CDR3: CASRKEGGNTGELFF
DNA: TGTGCCAGCAGGAAGGAGGGAGGCAACACCGGGGAGCTGTTTTTT

V: TRBV7-9
length: 15
J: TRBJ2-5
D: TRBD1
size: NA
CDR3: CASGDTGGLGETQYF
DNA: TGTGCCAGTGGAGATACAGGGGGACTGGGGGAGACCCAGTACTTC

V: TRBV29-1
length: 13
J: TRBJ1-1
D: TRBD1
size: NA
CDR3: CSVGRGGDTEAFF
DNA: TGCAGCGTTGGAAGAGGGGGCGACACTGAAGCTTTCTTT

V: TRBV30
length: 12
J: TRBJ2-5
D: NA
size: NA
CDR3: CAWSNPAETQYF
DNA: TGTGCCTGGAGCAACCCAGCGGAGACCCAGTACTTC

V: TRBV7-2
length: 15
J: TRBJ1-4
D: NA
size: NA
CDR3: CASSREGARGEKLFF
DNA: TGTGCCAGCAGCAGAGAAGGGGCGCGGGGTGAAAAACTGTTTTTT

V: TRBV4-1
length: 13
J: TRBJ2-5
D: NA
size: NA
CDR3: CASSQLASETQYF
DNA: TGCGCCAGCAGCCAACTAGCGTCAGAGACCCAGTACTTC

V: TRBV10-3
length: 15
J: TRBJ1-2
D: NA
size: NA
CDR3: CAITSLLGGPYGYTF
DNA: TGTGCCATCACTAGCTTGCTTGGAGGACCTTATGGCTACACCTTC

V: TRBV6-1
length: 13
J: TRBJ1-4
D: TRBD1
size: NA
CDR3: CASGQEEGEKLFF
DNA: TGTGCCAGCGGACAGGAGGAAGGTGAAAAACTGTTTTTT

V: TRBV28
length: 15
J: TRBJ2-1
D: NA
size: NA
CDR3: CASRIGGRASNEQFF
DNA: TGTGCCAGCAGAATAGGGGGACGCGCGAGCAATGAGCAGTTCTTC

V: TRBV5-1
length: 18
J: TRBJ2-7
D: TRBD2
size: NA
CDR3: CASSLPRLAGTLPYEQYF
DNA: TGCGCCAGCAGCTTGCCGCGTCTAGCGGGGACCCTTCCCTACGAGCAGTACTTC

V: TRBV7-9
length: 13
J: TRBJ2-3
D: NA
size: NA
CDR3: CASRGRSTDTQYF
DNA: TGTGCCAGTAGGGGCAGGAGCACAGATACGCAGTATTTT